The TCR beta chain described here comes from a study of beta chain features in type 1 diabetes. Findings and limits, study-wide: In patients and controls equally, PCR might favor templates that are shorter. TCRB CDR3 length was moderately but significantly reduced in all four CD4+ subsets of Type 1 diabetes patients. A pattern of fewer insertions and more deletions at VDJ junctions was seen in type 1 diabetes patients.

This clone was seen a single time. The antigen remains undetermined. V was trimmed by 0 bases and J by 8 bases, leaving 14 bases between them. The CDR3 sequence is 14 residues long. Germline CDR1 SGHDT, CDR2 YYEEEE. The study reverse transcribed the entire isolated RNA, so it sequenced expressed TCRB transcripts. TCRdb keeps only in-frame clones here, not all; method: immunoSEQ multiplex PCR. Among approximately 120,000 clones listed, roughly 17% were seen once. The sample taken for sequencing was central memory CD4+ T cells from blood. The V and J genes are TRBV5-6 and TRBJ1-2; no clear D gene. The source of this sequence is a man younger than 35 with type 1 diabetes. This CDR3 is CASSLGSMASGYTF. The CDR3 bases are TGTGCCAGCAGCTTGGGCTCCATGGCATCGGGCTACACCTTC. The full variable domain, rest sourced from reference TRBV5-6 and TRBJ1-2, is DAGVTQSPTHLIKTRGQQVTLRCSPKSGHDTVSWYQQALGQGPQFIFQYYEEEERQRGNFPDRFSGHQFPNYSSELNVNALLLGDSALYLCASSLGSMASGYTFGSGTRLTVV.